The clone carrying this T cell receptor (beta chain) was recorded a few times. This sample is drawn from a study of cytomegalovirus exposure and HLA in healthy donors. The PCR was carried out with 60 Vbeta primers and 13 Jbeta primers. Profiled with immunoSEQ multiplex PCR; TCRdb holds only in-frame clones, not every one. The sample includes about 190,000 clones, around 77% of them seen just once. This receptor was obtained from a woman between 18 and 29 years old in good health and CMV-seronegative. The sequenced material came from PBMCs.

The CDR3 region is CASSGPLGTGYQETQYF. In DNA, the CDR3 is TGTGCCAGCAGCGGACCGTTGGGGACAGGGTACCAAGAGACCCAGTACTTC. The chain employs TRBV5-6 and TRBJ2-5, with 9 bases identical to TRBD1. Germline CDR1 SGHDT, CDR2 YYEEEE. J was trimmed by 0 bases and V by 4 bases; bases with no gene match: 10. The CDR3 covers 17 residues.